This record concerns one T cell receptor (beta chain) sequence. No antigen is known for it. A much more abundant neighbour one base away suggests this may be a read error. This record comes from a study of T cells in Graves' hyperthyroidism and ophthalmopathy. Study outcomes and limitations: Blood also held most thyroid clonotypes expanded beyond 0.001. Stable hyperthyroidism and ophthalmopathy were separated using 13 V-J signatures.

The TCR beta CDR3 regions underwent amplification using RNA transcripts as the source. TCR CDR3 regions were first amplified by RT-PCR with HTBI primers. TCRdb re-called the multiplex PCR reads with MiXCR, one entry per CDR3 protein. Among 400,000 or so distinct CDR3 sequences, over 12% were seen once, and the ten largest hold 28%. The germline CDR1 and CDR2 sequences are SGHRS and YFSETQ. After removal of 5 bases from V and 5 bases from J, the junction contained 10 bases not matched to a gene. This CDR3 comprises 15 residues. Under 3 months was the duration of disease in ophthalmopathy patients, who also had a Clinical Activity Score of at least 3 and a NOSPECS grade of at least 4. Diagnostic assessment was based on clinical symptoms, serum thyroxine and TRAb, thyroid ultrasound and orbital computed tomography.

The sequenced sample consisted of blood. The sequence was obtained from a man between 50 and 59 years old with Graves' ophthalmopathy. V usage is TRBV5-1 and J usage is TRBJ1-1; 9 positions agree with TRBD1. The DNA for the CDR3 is TGCGCCAGCAGGCGAGTCGGGACAGGGAAGACTGAAGCTTTCTTT. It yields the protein CASRRVGTGKTEAFF.